The T cell receptor (beta chain) described here comes from a study of cytomegalovirus exposure and HLA in healthy donors. 13 Jbeta primers and 60 Vbeta primers were used for the PCR. The method was immunoSEQ multiplex PCR; TCRdb's version includes in-frame clones alone and lacks a portion of them. The sample has roughly 150,000 clones; roughly 80% are singletons. Study-wide results and limits: Analysis was carried out at a later point, and it linked a missense DCLRE1C variant to TCR beta V- and J-gene trimming. Later on, an analysis showed TCR association rates differing by HLA locus, with DRB1 the most and HLA-C the fewest. Cytomegalovirus-associated TCR beta chains were listed, numbering some 180.

Concerning this clone itself: What it recognizes is unknown.

The CDR3 totals 16 residues. The V gene end was trimmed by 1 base and the J gene end by 4 bases; junction bases not matched to a gene: 4. Germline loops: CDR1 MNHEY, CDR2 SVGAGI. Sequencing was performed on PBMCs. This TCR was recovered from a woman in her thirties or forties in good health and CMV-seropositive. This chain connects TRBV6-5 to TRBJ2-1, with 10 bases lining up with TRBD2. The CDR3 loop reads CASSYLSGGAYNEQFF. As DNA, the CDR3 is TGTGCCAGCAGTTACTTAAGCGGGGGGGCTTACAATGAGCAGTTCTTC.